These T cell receptor beta chains were read from a single sample in a study of Ad26.COV2.S vaccination and SARS-CoV-2 variants. Method: immunoSEQ multiplex PCR; TCRdb's copy keeps in-frame clones and lacks some. The table records about 350,000 clones, approximately 85% of them present only once. The sequences come from peripheral blood, collected in a trial of Ad26.COV2.S vaccine versus placebo. The receptors were gathered from a person aged 18 to 59 who received the Ad26.COV2.S COVID-19 vaccine or a placebo. The CDR3 runs from the conserved cysteine through the conserved F or W. D genes are given only for firm matches. Part of the rows lack a size; the others show once, few, many or a class for expanded clones.

v_call,cdr3_length,d_call,j_call,clone_size,cdr3_nt,cdr3_aa
TRBV6-5,13,-,TRBJ1-1,-,TGTGCCAGCAGTTACGCGGGGGGCACTGAAGCTTTCTTT,CASSYAGGTEAFF
TRBV7-9,14,TRBD2,TRBJ2-7,-,TGTGCCAGCATGCAGACTAGCGGGCTTTACGAGCAGTACTTC,CASMQTSGLYEQYF
TRBV11-2,15,-,TRBJ1-4,-,TGTGCCAGCAGCTTAGCGGGTGAAACTAATGAAAAACTGTTTTTT,CASSLAGETNEKLFF
TRBV7-2,16,TRBD1,TRBJ1-2,-,TGTGCCAGCAGCCCCTCGCCAGGGACAGGACCCTATGGCTACACCTTC,CASSPSPGTGPYGYTF
TRBV3-1/TRBV3-2,20,TRBD2,TRBJ2-2,-,TGTGCCAGCAGCCCCGTGGTTGGGACTAGCGGGGGGGCAGGGACCGGGGAGCTGTTTTTT,CASSPVVGTSGGAGTGELFF
TRBV30,13,-,TRBJ1-6,-,TGTGCCTGGAGTAGTGGGAACCATTCACCCCTCCACTTT,CAWSSGNHSPLHF
TRBV12-2,15,-,TRBJ2-5,-,TGTGCAAGTCGCTTCGTACGGACTAGCGGAGAGACCCAGTACTTC,CASRFVRTSGETQYF
TRBV2,15,TRBD2,TRBJ2-3,-,TGTGCCAGCAAAGGACTAGCGGCTAGCACAGATACGCAGTATTTT,CASKGLAASTDTQYF
TRBV7-8,18,-,TRBJ1-5,-,TGTGCCAGCAGCTCCCCATCGGGCAGCAGCTATAGCAATCAGCCCCAGCATTTT,CASSSPSGSSYSNQPQHF
TRBV10-3,11,-,TRBJ2-7,once,TGTGCCAGTACAGAAGCCTACGAGCAGTACTTC,CASTEAYEQYF
TRBV28,12,-,TRBJ1-5,-,TGTGCCAGCAGTTTTAATCGTCAGCCCCAGCATTTT,CASSFNRQPQHF
TRBV7-9,15,TRBD1,TRBJ1-2,-,TGTGCCAGCAGCTCCCAGGGGGCTGGAGGCTATGGCTACACCTTC,CASSSQGAGGYGYTF
TRBV30,14,-,TRBJ1-1,once,TGTGCCTGGAGTTTAGGGACCATGAACACTGAAGCTTTCTTT,CAWSLGTMNTEAFF